The 9 T cell receptor beta chains in this list originate from one sample, sequenced in a study of cytomegalovirus exposure and HLA in healthy donors. PCR amplification relied on 60 Vbeta primers (plus 13 Jbeta primers). Method: immunoSEQ multiplex PCR; TCRdb's copy keeps in-frame clones and lacks some. The sample lists about 120,000 clones, about 80% occurring once. The sample comprised PBMCs. The receptors derive from a male donor in good health and CMV-seronegative.

Concerning this clone itself: At one of its ends the junction is not consistent with the germline gene, which may arise from a read error. The CDR3 DNA sequence: TGTGCCAGCAGCTTAGCGGCGGGAAACTCTCACTTC. This encodes CASSLAAGNSHF. The V gene is TRBV7-2, the J gene TRBJ2-5; D is perhaps TRBD2 (6 bases). The CDR3 has 12 amino acids. Germline CDR1 and CDR2: SGHTA and FQGNSA.

V and J are TRBV7-6 and TRBJ1-2, with a possible D match to TRBD1 (5 bases). Between the trimmed V and J ends, which lost 5 bases and 6 bases, there was a span of 28 bases. Germline CDR1 is SGHVS and CDR2 is FNYEAQ. This CDR3 is 18 amino acids long. The CDR3 DNA follows: TGTGCCAGCAGCCCCCCCACCGGGTCGGGTTCGGGGGTTCATGGCTACACCTTC. This sequence encodes CASSPPTGSGSGVHGYTF.

This clone was detected a few times. The chain uses TRBV4-1 and TRBJ1-1, with D hard to call. The CDR3 runs to 14 residues. Trimming took off 3 bases at V and 5 bases at J, with 13 bases between the two ends. CDR1 and CDR2 from the germline V gene are MGHRA and YSYEKL. CDR3 bases: TGCGCCAGCAGCCAGGTCTCGGGGATTACTGAAGCTTTCTTT. The encoded protein is CASSQVSGITEAFF.

This chain connects TRBV30 to TRBJ2-7, with TRBD2 matching 12 bases. The germline V gene has CDR1 GTSNPN and CDR2 SVGIG (reference sequence). J was trimmed by 5 bases and V by 2 bases; bases with no gene match: 22. The CDR3 length is 20 residues. The CDR3 here is CAWSIYLTSGRTGPSHEQYF. Written as DNA, the CDR3 is TGTGCCTGGAGTATTTACCTGACTAGCGGGAGAACAGGGCCCAGCCACGAGCAGTACTTC.

This clone has a single count. This chain uses TRBV2 with TRBJ2-1; a possible D gene is TRBD2 (5 bases). Trimming removed 8 bases from V and 0 bases from J, with 8 bases in between. From germline, CDR1 is SNHLY and CDR2 FYNNEI. This CDR3 has 13 residues. The CDR3 here is CASLGSSYNEQFF. The CDR3 DNA reads as TGTGCCAGCCTTGGGAGCTCCTACAATGAGCAGTTCTTC.

The V gene is TRBV7-2, the J gene TRBJ2-5, with D perhaps matching TRBD1 (6 bases). Germline CDR1 is SGHTA and CDR2 is FQGNSA. The CDR3 loop spans 15 amino acids. V lost 0 bases, J lost 0 bases, and 8 bases lay in between. The CDR3 sequence: CASSLAGANQETQYF. The CDR3 DNA sequence: TGTGCCAGCAGCTTAGCGGGGGCGAACCAAGAGACCCAGTACTTC.

This chain links TRBV10-1 with TRBJ1-3; perhaps TRBD1 as D (6 bases). CDR1 is WNHNN, CDR2 SYGVQD, per germline (reference sequence). V lost 0 bases, J lost 15 bases, and 12 bases lay in between. The CDR3 runs 12 residues. The CDR3 nucleotides read TGCGCCAGCAGTGAGTCGGCGACAGGAAGATATTTT. Amino acid sequence: CASSESATGRYF.

J is TRBJ1-1 and V is TRBV30; TRBD1 agrees at 7 bases. V dropped 4 bases and J dropped 11; count of bases not matched to a gene: 13. Per germline, CDR1 GTSNPN and CDR2 SVGIG (reference sequence). The CDR3 totals 13 residues. The CDR3, as DNA: TGTGCCTGGAATATCGAGACAGGGTTGGTCGCTTTCTTT. Its protein product is CAWNIETGLVAFF.

In this sample, this clone turned up a few times. The chain joins TRBV6-5 to TRBJ2-7; D is perhaps TRBD2 (5 bases). Germline V gene sequence: CDR1 MNHEY, CDR2 SVGAGI. The length of the CDR3 is 15 residues. Trimming stripped 0 bases from V and 0 bases from J, with 9 bases between. The chain's CDR3 is CASSYSPLGSYEQYF. The CDR3 region has the DNA TGTGCCAGCAGTTACTCTCCACTAGGCTCCTACGAGCAGTACTTC.